The subject of this entry is one T cell receptor beta chain. Tagging with unique molecular identifiers was a feature of the TCR beta cDNA libraries. Each CDR3 protein is one row after TCRdb ran MiXCR on the PCR reads. The data contain about 540,000 distinct CDR3 sequences, about a third of them singletons. These data originate in a study of post-analysis software for immune sequencing data. The TCR was taken from a girl aged 2-17 years with multiple sclerosis. Input material: blood.

CDR3 residues: CASSLGRWEQFF. CDR3 nucleotides: TGTGCCAGCAGCTTAGGGAGGTGGGAGCAGTTCTTC. The chain links TRBV11-2 to TRBJ2-1; D might be TRBD2 (5 bases). Deletions cut 1 base from V and 10 bases from J, with 8 bases between. CDR1 and CDR2 (germline): SGHAT, FQNNGV. CDR3 length: 12 residues.